Included here is one T cell receptor beta chain sequence, with context. The antigen is undetermined. Generated by immunoSEQ multiplex PCR, the TCRdb table keeps only in-frame clones and is missing some. The sample yields roughly 120,000 clones, about 92% seen once. The data were obtained in a study of T cell responses to AZD1222 COVID-19 vaccine. Study-level results: No day 14 peak samples; only post-peak repertoires were characterized. Seropositive AZD1222 recipients at baseline numbered only six or seven. Spike-wide coverage was observed for vaccine-associated CD4 TCRs, with dominant responses at 160-218 and 743-854.

This sequence was found in an adult in good health. The starting material was peripheral blood, obtained on day 0 of AZD1222 vaccination.

CDR3 protein: CASTGQGFTEAFF. CDR3 sequence (DNA): TGCGCCAGCACCGGACAGGGCTTCACTGAAGCTTTCTTT. The chain has TRBV5-1 and TRBJ1-1, with 8 bases lining up with TRBD1. J lost 4 bases, V lost 6 bases, and 5 bases had no gene match. The CDR3 sequence is 13 residues long. Germline lookup yields CDR1 SGHRS and CDR2 YFSETQ.